A selection of T cell receptor beta chains follows, all from one sample in a study of blood T cell repertoires in COVID-19. TCRdb's table, derived via immunoSEQ multiplex PCR, lists solely in-frame clones and lacks some. The table lists some 210,000 clones, roughly 90% of them singletons. The sample comprised peripheral blood. These receptor sequences come from a man in his fifties or sixties who had recovered from COVID-19. Both conserved end residues are trimmed from each CDR3. A D gene is named only where the DNA matches it firmly. Clone size appears in some rows only: once, few, many, or a class for an expanded clone.

. | TRBJ1-6 | TRBV28 | . | ASMEGNSPLH
. | TRBJ1-1 | TRBV18 | . | ASSPYDRYTEAF
. | TRBJ1-2 | TRBV15 | . | ATSRATNYGYT
. | TRBJ2-7 | TRBV5-1 | . | ASSSEAGPYEQY
. | TRBJ1-1 | TRBV3-1/TRBV3-2 | . | ASSQAVGARITEAF
. | TRBJ2-2 | TRBV6-5 | . | ASSYPAGELF
. | TRBJ2-7 | TRBV7-9 | once | ASSGDPDEQY
. | TRBJ2-3 | TRBV4-2 | . | ASSQARTDTQY
TRBD2 | TRBJ2-3 | TRBV11-1 | . | ASTKGLALTDTQY
TRBD2 | TRBJ2-3 | TRBV7-2 | . | ASSLDRRASGVTDTQY
. | TRBJ1-6 | TRBV18 | . | ASSPLAGPNSPLH
. | TRBJ2-2 | TRBV29-1 | . | STLTQNTGELF
. | TRBJ2-3 | TRBV9 | . | ASSAIAVADTQY
. | TRBJ2-7 | TRBV21-1 | . | ASSRRTGTEQY
. | TRBJ2-6 | TRBV28 | . | ASISPSTDSRGTGANVLT
TRBD2 | TRBJ2-5 | TRBV10-2 | . | ASSEWRGGAETQY
. | TRBJ1-5 | TRBV12-3/TRBV12-4 | . | ASREGRQPQH
TRBD1 | TRBJ1-2 | TRBV3-1/TRBV3-2 | . | ASSQPSGTGSLGYT
. | TRBJ1-5 | TRBV6-6 | . | ASSYSGVGQPQH
TRBD2 | TRBJ2-1 | TRBV4-2 | . | ASSRGRVQNEQF
TRBD2 | TRBJ2-7 | TRBV5-4 | . | ASSQMLLAGDPYEQY
TRBD1 | TRBJ1-4 | TRBV5-5 | . | ASSPTGTGGIATNEKLF
TRBD1 | TRBJ1-2 | TRBV30 | . | AWSVGAGGNGYT
. | TRBJ2-7 | TRBV7-8 | . | ASSLVRGRGYNEQY
TRBD2 | TRBJ2-3 | TRBV24-1 | . | ATSAPGGLAGPSTDTQY
TRBD2 | TRBJ2-7 | TRBV19 | . | ASGTGGVAYEQY
TRBD1 | TRBJ2-4 | TRBV19 | few | ASSKTGTGIDVSAKNIQY
TRBD1 | TRBJ1-2 | TRBV27 | few | ATATGGPLNYGYT
TRBD1 | TRBJ1-3 | TRBV11-2 | . | ASSVQGSPGNTIY
TRBD1 | TRBJ2-7 | TRBV7-8 | . | ASSPQGVGQY
TRBD2 | TRBJ2-5 | TRBV5-4 | . | ASSSGGGRALETQY
. | TRBJ2-5 | TRBV29-1 | . | SVNPGGTGETQY
TRBD1 | TRBJ2-7 | TRBV19 | few | ASRDRSSGEQY
. | TRBJ2-7 | TRBV3-1/TRBV3-2 | . | ASSQYAGYNEQY
TRBD1 | TRBJ1-4 | TRBV2 | . | ASRSDRVNEKLF
. | TRBJ2-2 | TRBV19 | . | ASKGQRNTGELF
TRBD2 | TRBJ2-5 | TRBV25-1 | . | ASSPRFTSGGGETQY
TRBD1 | TRBJ2-7 | TRBV28 | . | ASSRDRGSDEQY
. | TRBJ1-6 | TRBV5-1 | . | ASSLRQENSPLH
. | TRBJ1-1 | TRBV19 | . | ASSTRGETTEAF
TRBD1 | TRBJ2-1 | TRBV7-7 | . | ASSLAPGQSSYNEQF
TRBD1 | TRBJ1-2 | TRBV28 | once | ASTSDRGRLGYGYT
TRBD2 | TRBJ2-7 | TRBV27 | . | ASSLSYISSGRPYEQY
. | TRBJ1-1 | TRBV28 | . | ASSLGGGFTEAF
. | TRBJ1-1 | TRBV19 | . | ASTAGAGRAYDEAF
. | TRBJ2-1 | TRBV24-1 | once | ATSETGLAYNEQF
. | TRBJ2-5 | TRBV6-5 | . | ASRPKEVETQY
. | TRBJ1-2 | TRBV19 | . | ASSIVPDSGYT
TRBD1 | TRBJ2-1 | TRBV15 | . | ATSRDRGTLSNEQF
. | TRBJ1-5 | TRBV12-3/TRBV12-4 | . | ASSRGADQPQH
TRBD1 | TRBJ2-7 | TRBV10-3 | . | AISAPGQGIYEQY
TRBD1 | TRBJ1-5 | TRBV18 | . | ASSPSSGTGKNQPQH
TRBD2 | TRBJ2-3 | TRBV29-1 | . | SVEGLAGTDTQY
TRBD1 | TRBJ2-7 | TRBV6-1 | . | ASSEGQGAYEQY
TRBD2 | TRBJ2-3 | TRBV18 | . | ASSPYTSGGSTDTQY
TRBD2 | TRBJ2-5 | TRBV28 | . | ASSAPGVTSGETQY